Below are 14 T cell receptor beta chains sequenced from a single sample in a study of siplizumab effects on memory and regulatory T cells. Using immunoSEQ multiplex PCR, the repertoire was profiled, and TCRdb retains in-frame clones only, with some absent. The repertoire holds 55,000 to 70,000 clones, with roughly 93% as singletons. The sequenced sample was CD8+ T cells sorted from blood. Every receptor here comes from a human donor in good health.

V is TRBV6-5 and J is TRBJ1-1; D is possibly TRBD1 (6 bases). The CDR3 runs 13 residues. V was clipped by 6 bases and J by 4 bases, with 12 bases between them. CDR1 and CDR2 (germline): MNHEY, SVGAGI. The CDR3 DNA sequence: TGTGCCAGCAGCACAGGGAGGACCACTGAAGCTTTCTTT. Amino acids: CASSTGRTTEAFF.

The DNA for the CDR3 is TGTGCCAGCAGTCCGACCCCCGCTCCCCATGAGCAGTTCTTC. This codes for CASSPTPAPHEQFF. V and J are TRBV7-3 and TRBJ2-1; D call uncertain. The CDR3 covers 14 residues. V dropped 6 bases and J dropped 8 bases, with 17 bases sitting between them. Germline assignment: CDR1 SGHTA and CDR2 FQGTGA.

This clone was seen more than once but under ten times. The chain has TRBV25-1 and TRBJ1-2, with D unresolved. Trimming took 5 bases from V and 4 from J, leaving 5 bases between them. In germline, CDR1 is MGHDK, CDR2 SYGVNS. This CDR3 is built from 11 residues. This chain's CDR3 is CASSYTYGYTF. The DNA for the CDR3 is TGTGCCAGCAGTTACACCTATGGCTACACCTTC.

The chain has TRBV4-1 and TRBJ2-7, with a possible D match to TRBD1 (6 bases). The CDR3 is made up of 14 amino acids. V lost 1 base and J lost 4, with 11 bases in between. The V gene's germline CDR1 is MGHRA and CDR2 YSYEKL. The CDR3 here is CASSQGTRGYEQYF. The CDR3 region has the DNA TGCGCCAGCAGCCAAGGTACCAGGGGTTACGAGCAGTACTTC.

The rearrangement links TRBV28 to TRBJ2-3; 11 bases line up with TRBD2. V dropped 5 bases and J dropped 0; count of bases not matched to a gene: 10. Germline V CDR1 and CDR2: MDHEN, SYDVKM. This CDR3 comprises 18 residues. CDR3 bases: TGTGCCAGCAGTGGCCCGGGACTAGCGGCTATAAGCACAGATACGCAGTATTTT. Its protein product is CASSGPGLAAISTDTQYF.

CDR3 sequence reads: CATSSRTGGESPLHF. CDR3 coding DNA: TGTGCCACCAGCAGTCGGACAGGGGGGGAGTCACCCCTCCACTTT. J is TRBJ1-6 and V is TRBV15; 10 bases map to TRBD1. Germline lookup yields CDR1 LNHNV and CDR2 YYDKDF (reference sequence). The CDR3 is 15 residues long. J lost 10 bases, V lost 3 bases, and 6 bases had no gene match.

This chain uses TRBV15 with TRBJ2-1; D remains ambiguous. V shed 6 bases and J shed 7 bases, with 19 bases lying between them. The CDR3 loop spans 15 amino acids. Per the germline V gene, CDR1 is LNHNV and CDR2 is YYDKDF (reference sequence). In DNA, the CDR3 is TGTGCCACCAGGGGGTTGACCCAAGACAAGAATGAGCAGTTCTTC. Residues: CATRGLTQDKNEQFF.

This chain joins TRBV9 and TRBJ2-5; 12 bases align to TRBD2. V shed 7 bases and J 0 bases; nucleotides not matched to a gene: 7. Germline values: CDR1 SGDLS, CDR2 YYNGEE. The CDR3 has 16 amino acids. CDR3 DNA: TGTGCCAGCGCTCAAGGGACTAGCGGGTACCAAGAGACCCAGTACTTC. Its translation: CASAQGTSGYQETQYF.

V gene TRBV29-1 combines with J gene TRBJ1-2; TRBD1 is a possible D gene (5 bases). CDR3 length: 14 residues. The germline V and J ends were trimmed by 2 bases and 4 bases, with 14 bases remaining between them. Per the germline V gene, CDR1 is SQVTM and CDR2 is ANQGSEA. The DNA of the CDR3 is TGCAGCGTTGAAAATCAGGGTTGGGGCTATGGCTACACCTTC. It is translated as CSVENQGWGYGYTF.

This chain links TRBV7-8 with TRBJ2-1; 12 bases map to TRBD2. CDR3 size: 15 residues. The trim removed 1 base at V and 9 bases at J, leaving 4 bases unmatched. Germline CDR1 is SGHVS and CDR2 is FQNEAQ. The CDR3 DNA sequence: TGTGCCAGCAGCTTAGGGGCGACTAGCGGGAGTGAGCAGTTCTTC. Translating gives CASSLGATSGSEQFF.

This clone has a single count. The chain couples TRBV7-9 to TRBJ2-1; maybe TRBD2 (5 bases). V was pared by 6 bases and J by 8 bases, with 11 bases between. This CDR3 contains 12 residues. From germline, CDR1 is SEHNR and CDR2 FQNEAQ (reference sequence). This CDR3 reads CASRLNGDEQFF. CDR3 nucleotides: TGTGCCAGCAGATTAAACGGGGATGAGCAGTTCTTC.

This chain connects TRBV6-5 to TRBJ2-1, with 8 bases identical to TRBD1. The V segment lost 3 bases and the J segment 8 bases; nucleotides outside the gene matches: 6. The CDR3 sequence is 14 residues long. Per germline, CDR1 MNHEY and CDR2 SVGAGI. CDR3 sequence: CASSYGQGSDEQFF. The CDR3, as DNA: TGTGCCAGCAGTTATGGACAGGGCAGCGATGAGCAGTTCTTC.

This clone is medium-sized by share. This chain connects TRBV9 to TRBJ1-6; unclear D gene. The V and J ends lost 3 bases and 7 bases respectively, with 5 bases between them. This CDR3 is 12 amino acids long. The germline V gene has CDR1 SGDLS and CDR2 YYNGEE. CDR3 bases: TGTGCCAGCAGCGGTTTAAATTCACCCCTCCACTTT. Residues: CASSGLNSPLHF.

The chain couples TRBV7-3 to TRBJ2-2; weak D call: TRBD1 (6 bases). With 2 bases removed from V and 7 bases from J, the gap between germline ends came to 11 bases. Germline loops: CDR1 SGHTA, CDR2 FQGTGA. The CDR3 is 14 amino acids. The CDR3 DNA follows: TGTGCCAGCAGCTTAGGCAGGGGAGACGGGGAGCTGTTTTTT. Its protein is CASSLGRGDGELFF. Full variable domain (rest looked up from reference TRBV7-3 and TRBJ2-2): GAGVSQTPSNKVTEKGKYVELRCDPISGHTALYWYRQSLGQGPEFLIYFQGTGAADDSGLPNDRFFAVRPEGSVSTLKIQRTERGDSAVYLCASSLGRGDGELFFGEGSRLTVL.